This T cell receptor beta chain is drawn from a study of blood T cell repertoires in COVID-19. The overall study: Samples taken during acute and convalescent COVID-19 were collected in the United States, Italy and Spain. Sources were T cells, B-cell-depleted T cells, or PBMCs; the material itself was cDNA or gDNA.

The CDR3 contains 15 residues. The germline V gene has CDR1 SGHRS and CDR2 YFSETQ. V lost 2 bases and J lost 5, with 16 bases in between. This clone showed up just a few times. Here immunoSEQ multiplex PCR was the method, and the copy in TCRdb shows in-frame clones only, minus some. In the table there are some 150,000 clones, over 80% of which are singletons. Sequenced input: peripheral blood. This sequence was found in a man aged 45 to 65 with active COVID-19. This chain joins TRBV5-1 and TRBJ1-2; D is perhaps TRBD1 (5 bases). CDR3 amino acids: CASSFEWPGRYGYTF. Written as DNA, the CDR3 is TGCGCCAGCAGCTTCGAGTGGCCAGGGAGGTATGGCTACACCTTC.